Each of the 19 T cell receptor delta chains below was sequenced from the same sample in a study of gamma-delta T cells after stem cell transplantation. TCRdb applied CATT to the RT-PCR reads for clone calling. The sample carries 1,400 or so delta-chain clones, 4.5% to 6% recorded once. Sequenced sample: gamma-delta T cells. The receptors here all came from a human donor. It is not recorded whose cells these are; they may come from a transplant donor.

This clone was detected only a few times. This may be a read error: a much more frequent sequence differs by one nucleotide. CDR3 amino acids: CACDTVSENTGGPHPYTDKFIF. The CDR3, as DNA: TGTGCCTGTGACACCGTAAGTGAAAACACTGGGGGACCCCACCCGTACACCGATAAATTCATCTTT. The rearrangement links TRDV2 to TRDJ1; 9 bases match TRDD3. From germline, CDR1 is GEAIGNYY and CDR2 EKD. The CDR3 is 22 residues long.

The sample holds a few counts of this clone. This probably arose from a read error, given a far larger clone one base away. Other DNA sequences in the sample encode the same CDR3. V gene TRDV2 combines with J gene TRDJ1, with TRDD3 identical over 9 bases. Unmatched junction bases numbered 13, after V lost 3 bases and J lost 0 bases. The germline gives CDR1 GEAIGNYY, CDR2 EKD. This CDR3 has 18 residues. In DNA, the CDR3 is TGTGCCTGTGACCCCCTACTGGGGGACAGGAAGTACACCGATAAACTCATCTTT. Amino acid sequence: CACDPLLGDRKYTDKLIF.

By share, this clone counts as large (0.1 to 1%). This chain's CDR3 is CACDSLGDTGLDKLIF. As DNA, the CDR3 is TGTGCCTGTGACTCATTGGGGGATACTGGGCTCGATAAACTCATCTTT. The chain couples TRDV2 to TRDJ1; 10 bases align to TRDD3. CDR1 and CDR2 from the germline V gene are GEAIGNYY and EKD. Trimming took 3 bases from V and 4 from J; bases not matched to a gene: 10. This CDR3 spans 16 amino acids.

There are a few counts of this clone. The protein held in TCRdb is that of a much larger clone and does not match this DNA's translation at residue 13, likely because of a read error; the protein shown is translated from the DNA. This chain's CDR3 is CACDMTGGVSWDARQMFF. In DNA form, the CDR3 reads TGTGCCTGTGACATGACTGGGGGCGTCTCCTGGGACGCCCGACAGATGTTTTTC. The chain couples TRDV2 to TRDJ3, with TRDD3 identical over 8 bases. The CDR3 is 18 residues long. In germline, CDR1 is GEAIGNYY, CDR2 EKD.

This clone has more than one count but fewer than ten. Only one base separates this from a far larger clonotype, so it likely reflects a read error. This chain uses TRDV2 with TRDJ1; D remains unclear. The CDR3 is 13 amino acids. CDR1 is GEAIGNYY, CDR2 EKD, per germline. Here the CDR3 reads CACEHIHTDKPIF. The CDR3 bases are TGTGCCTGTGAACATATTCACACCGATAAACCCATCTTT.

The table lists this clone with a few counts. The DNA of the CDR3 is TGTGCCTGCCAGTCACTGGGGGACACCGATAAACTCATCTTT. Translated: CACQSLGDTDKLIF. The J gene is TRDJ1, the V gene TRDV2; TRDD3 agrees at 8 bases. From germline, CDR1 is GEAIGNYY and CDR2 EKD. There are 14 residues in the CDR3. Trimming took 7 bases from V and 0 from J; bases not matched to a gene: 6.

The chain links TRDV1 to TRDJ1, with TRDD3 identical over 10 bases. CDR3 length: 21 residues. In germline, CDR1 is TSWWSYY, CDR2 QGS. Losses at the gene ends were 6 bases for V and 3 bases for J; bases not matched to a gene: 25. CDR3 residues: CALGLRRPPLRRWGIPDKLIF. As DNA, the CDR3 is TGTGCTCTTGGCCTCCGCCGACCCCCCCTACGGAGATGGGGGATACCCGATAAACTCATCTTT.

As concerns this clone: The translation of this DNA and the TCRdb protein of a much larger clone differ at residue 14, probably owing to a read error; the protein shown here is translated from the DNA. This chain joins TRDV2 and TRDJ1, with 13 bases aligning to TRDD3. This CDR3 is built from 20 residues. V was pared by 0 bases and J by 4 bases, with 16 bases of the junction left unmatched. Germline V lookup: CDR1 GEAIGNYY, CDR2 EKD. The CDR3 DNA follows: TGTGCCTGTGACACCGTACCTCATACTGGGGGATACGGTAGGCTCGATAAACTCATCTTT. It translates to CACDTVPHTGGYGRLDKLIF.

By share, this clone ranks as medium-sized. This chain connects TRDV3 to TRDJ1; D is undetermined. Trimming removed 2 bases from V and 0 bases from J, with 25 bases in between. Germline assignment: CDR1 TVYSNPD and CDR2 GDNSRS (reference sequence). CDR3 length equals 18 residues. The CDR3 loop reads CAFYFPREGLLYTDKLIF. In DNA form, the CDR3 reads TGTGCCTTTTACTTTCCCCGGGAGGGTTTATTGTACACCGATAAACTCATCTTT.

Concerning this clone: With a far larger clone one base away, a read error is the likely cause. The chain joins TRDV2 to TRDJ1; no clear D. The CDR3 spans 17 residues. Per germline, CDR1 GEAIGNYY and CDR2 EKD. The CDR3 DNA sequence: TGTGCCCGTGACACCATAGAAGGCGGGACGCACACCGATAAACTCATCTTT. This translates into CARDTIEGGTHTDKLIF.

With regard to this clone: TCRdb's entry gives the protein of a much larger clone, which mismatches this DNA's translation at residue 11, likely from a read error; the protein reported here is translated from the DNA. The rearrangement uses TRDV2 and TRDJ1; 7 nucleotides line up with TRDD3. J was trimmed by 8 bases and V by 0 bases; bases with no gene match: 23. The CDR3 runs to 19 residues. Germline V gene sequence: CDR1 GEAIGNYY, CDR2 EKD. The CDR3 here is CACDTLGALGNSLAVKLIF. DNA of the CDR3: TGTGCCTGTGACACCCTCGGGGCACTGGGGAACTCCCTCGCAGTAAAACTCATCTTT.

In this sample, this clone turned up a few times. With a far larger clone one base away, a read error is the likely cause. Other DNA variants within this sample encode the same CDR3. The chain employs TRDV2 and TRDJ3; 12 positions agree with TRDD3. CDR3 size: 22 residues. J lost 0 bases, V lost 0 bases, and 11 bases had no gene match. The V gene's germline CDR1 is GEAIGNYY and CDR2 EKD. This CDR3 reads CACDTLLGDTPEVSWDTRQMFF. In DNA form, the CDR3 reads TGTGCCTGTGACACCCTACTGGGGGATACCCCAGAGGTCTCCTGGGACACCCGACAGATGTTTTTC.

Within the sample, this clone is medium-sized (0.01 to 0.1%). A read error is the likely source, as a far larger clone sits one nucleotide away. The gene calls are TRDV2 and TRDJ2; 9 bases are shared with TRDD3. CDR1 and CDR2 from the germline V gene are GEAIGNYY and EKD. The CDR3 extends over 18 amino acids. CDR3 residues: CACDKMGAGDTVTAQPFF. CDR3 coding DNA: TGTGCCTGTGACAAAATGGGTGCTGGGGATACGGTGACAGCACAACCCTTCTTT.

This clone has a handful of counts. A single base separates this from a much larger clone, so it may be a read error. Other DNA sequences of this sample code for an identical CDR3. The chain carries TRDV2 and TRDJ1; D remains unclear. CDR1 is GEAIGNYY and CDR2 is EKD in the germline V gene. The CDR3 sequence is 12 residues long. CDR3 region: CACDTGADKLIF. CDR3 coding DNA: TGTGCCTGCGACACCGGGGCCGATAAACTCATCTTT.

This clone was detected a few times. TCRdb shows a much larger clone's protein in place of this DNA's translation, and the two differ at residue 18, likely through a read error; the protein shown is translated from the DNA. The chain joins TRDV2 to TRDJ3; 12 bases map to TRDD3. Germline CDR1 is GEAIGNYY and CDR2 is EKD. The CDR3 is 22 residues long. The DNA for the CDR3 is TGTGCCTGTGACACCCTACTGGGGGATACCCCGGAGGTCTCCTGGGACACCCAACAGATGTTTTTC. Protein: CACDTLLGDTPEVSWDTQQMFF.

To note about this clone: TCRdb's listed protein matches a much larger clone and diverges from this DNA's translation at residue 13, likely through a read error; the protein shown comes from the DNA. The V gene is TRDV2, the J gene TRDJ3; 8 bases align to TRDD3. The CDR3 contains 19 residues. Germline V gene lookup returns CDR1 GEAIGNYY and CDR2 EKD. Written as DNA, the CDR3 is TGTGCCTGTGACCATACTGGGGGTCGTAGCTCCTGGGGCACCCGACAGATGTTTTTC. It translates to CACDHTGGRSSWGTRQMFF.

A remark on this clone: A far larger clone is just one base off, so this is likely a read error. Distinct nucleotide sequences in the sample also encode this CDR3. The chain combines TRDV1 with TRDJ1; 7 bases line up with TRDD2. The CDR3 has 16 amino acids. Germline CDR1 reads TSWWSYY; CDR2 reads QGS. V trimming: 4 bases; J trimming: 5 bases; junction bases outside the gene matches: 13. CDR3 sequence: CALGAFLLGPTDKLIF. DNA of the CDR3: TGTGCTCTTGGGGCATTCCTACTAGGGCCTACGGATAAACTCATCTTT.

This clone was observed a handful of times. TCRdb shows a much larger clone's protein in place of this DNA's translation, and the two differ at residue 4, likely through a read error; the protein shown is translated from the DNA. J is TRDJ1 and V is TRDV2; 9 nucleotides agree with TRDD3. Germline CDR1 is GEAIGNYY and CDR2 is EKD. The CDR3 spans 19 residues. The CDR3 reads CACHTLGALGDSLAVKLIF. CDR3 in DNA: TGTGCCTGTCACACCCTCGGGGCACTGGGGGACTCCCTCGCAGTAAAACTCATCTTT.

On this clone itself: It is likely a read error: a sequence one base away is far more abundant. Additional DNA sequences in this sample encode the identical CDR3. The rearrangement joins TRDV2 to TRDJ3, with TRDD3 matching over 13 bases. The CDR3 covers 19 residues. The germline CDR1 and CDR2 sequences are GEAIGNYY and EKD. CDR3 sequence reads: CACDSVLGDTRWDTRQMFF. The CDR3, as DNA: TGTGCCTGTGACTCCGTACTGGGGGATACGCGATGGGACACCCGACAGATGTTCTTC.